This T cell receptor beta chain was found in a study of T-cell reconstitution after alpha-beta-depleted transplantation in children. Whole-study results and caveats: Surviving thymic progenitors and recipient T cells were the source of high TCRbeta diversity at day 60 in some patients. T-cell counts and diversity at one year following transplant were attributed mainly to newly produced T cells. By about two months after transplant, alpha-beta T cells reportedly arose from several hundred graft clones that had expanded.

This clonotype occurred a few times. Its antigen is currently unknown. CDR1 is MNHNS and CDR2 is SASEGT in the germline V gene. The length of the CDR3 is 16 residues. Germline trimming cut 7 bases from V and 1 base from J; bases unmatched to any gene: 8. This sample's TCRbeta library carried unique molecular identifier barcodes. TCRdb processed the PCR reads anew with MiXCR; each CDR3 protein has one entry. Of around 700,000 distinct CDR3 sequences in the sample, about an eighth are singletons; the top ten hold around 0.8%. The sequencing here drew on PBMCs, taken before TCRalphabeta/CD19-depleted stem cell transplant. The clonotype was recovered from a girl aged 2-10 years with congenital amegakaryocytic thrombocytopenia, due to receive a stem cell transplant. The gene calls are TRBV6-1 and TRBJ2-7; TRBD2 matches at 12 bases. The CDR3 region is CASTLAGGPSSYEQYF. As DNA, the CDR3 is TGTGCCAGCACCCTAGCGGGAGGGCCGTCATCCTACGAGCAGTACTTC.